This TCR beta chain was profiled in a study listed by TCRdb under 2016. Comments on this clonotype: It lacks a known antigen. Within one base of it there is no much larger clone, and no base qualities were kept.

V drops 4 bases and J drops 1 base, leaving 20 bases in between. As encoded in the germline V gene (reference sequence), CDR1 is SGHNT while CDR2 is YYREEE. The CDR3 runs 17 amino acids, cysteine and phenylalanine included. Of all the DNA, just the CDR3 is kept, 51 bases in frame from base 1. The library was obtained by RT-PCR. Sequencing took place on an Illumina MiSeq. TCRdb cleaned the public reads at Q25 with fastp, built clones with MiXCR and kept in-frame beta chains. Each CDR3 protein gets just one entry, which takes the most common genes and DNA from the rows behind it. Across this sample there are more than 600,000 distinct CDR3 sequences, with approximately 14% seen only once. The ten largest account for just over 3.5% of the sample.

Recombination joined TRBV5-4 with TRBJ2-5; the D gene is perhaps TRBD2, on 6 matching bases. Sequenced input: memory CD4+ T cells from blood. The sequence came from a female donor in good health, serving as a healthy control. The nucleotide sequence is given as TGTGCCAGCAGCCCTGGAGGGGACTGGGGCCTCCAAGAGACCCAGTACTTC. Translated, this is CASSPGGDWGLQETQYF.